What follows is one TCR beta chain and its context. This specimen belongs to a study of control samples from healthy donors and cancer patients. Looked up from germline, CDR1 is LNHDA and CDR2 is SQIVND (reference sequence). The CDR3 runs 14 residues. V was clipped by 7 bases and J by 4 bases, with 14 bases between them. Assay: immunoSEQ multiplex PCR; the TCRdb copy retains only in-frame clones and omits some. The sample lists some 130,000 clones; about 90% were seen once. The TCR was taken from a woman aged 45 to 65 in good health. Sequencing was done on a sample of blood. J is TRBJ1-5 and V is TRBV19, with a weak D call TRBD1 (5 bases). In nucleotides, the CDR3 is TGTGCCAGTAACAGAGGGACGGAGAATCAGCCCCAGCATTTT. It is translated as CASNRGTENQPQHF.